These 9 T cell receptor beta chains were all obtained from the same sample, sequenced in a study of identical twins. TCRdb re-analysed the 5' RACE reads in MiXCR, keeping a single row per CDR3 protein. The sample includes around 490,000 distinct CDR3 sequences, more than 20% of them seen just once. These data also featured in a second study, about yellow fever vaccine responses in identical twins.

The sequencing input was CD4+ T cells sorted from blood. All receptors derive from a woman in her late teens or twenties in good health.

This clonotype was observed a handful of times. The chain recombines TRBV7-2 with TRBJ1-3, with TRBD1 matching over 7 bases. The CDR3 length is 17 residues. V lost 1 base, J lost 5 bases, and 11 bases stayed unmatched. Germline V lookup: CDR1 SGHTA, CDR2 FQGNSA. CDR3 protein: CASSLGSGTVQRNTIYF. CDR3 DNA: TGTGCCAGCAGCTTAGGATCCGGGACAGTCCAAAGAAACACCATATATTTT.

This clonotype has a single count. The chain carries TRBV20-1 and TRBJ2-5; 7 bases align to TRBD2. The CDR3 has 15 residues. After removal of 1 base from V and 5 bases from J, the junction contained 10 bases not matched to a gene. Germline CDR1 DFQATT, CDR2 SNEGSKA (reference sequence). CDR3 protein: CSARGVGRGSETQYF. CDR3 in DNA: TGCAGTGCTAGAGGTGTGGGGCGCGGGAGCGAGACCCAGTACTTC.

The CDR3 DNA reads as TGCAGCGGGACTAGCGGGAGTAACACCGGGGAGCTGTTTTTT. Its translation: CSGTSGSNTGELFF. J is TRBJ2-2 and V is TRBV29-1; 13 positions agree with TRBD2. V was clipped by 7 bases and J by 2 bases; unmatched bases: 1. The CDR3 consists of 14 residues. Germline V gives CDR1 SQVTM, CDR2 ANQGSEA.

This clonotype was seen more than once but under ten times. V and J are TRBV11-2 and TRBJ2-3; TRBD2 agrees at 8 bases. CDR3 length: 15 residues. Germline V gene sequence: CDR1 SGHAT, CDR2 FQNNGV. Losses at the gene ends were 5 bases for V and 1 base for J; bases not matched to a gene: 5. The CDR3 protein is CASSMLTSGTDTQYF. Written as DNA, the CDR3 is TGTGCCAGCAGCATGTTGACTAGCGGCACAGATACGCAGTATTTT.

V and J are TRBV3-1 and TRBJ2-1; 11 bases map to TRBD2. The CDR3 contains 17 residues. In germline, CDR1 is LGHDT, CDR2 YNNKEL (reference sequence). Trimming removed 2 bases from V and 1 base from J; junction bases left unmatched: 4. This CDR3 reads CASSQLASGRSYNEQFF. The DNA for the CDR3 is TGTGCCAGCAGCCAATTGGCTAGCGGGAGGTCCTACAATGAGCAGTTCTTC.

This clonotype came up a few times. This CDR3 reads CASSWDRRLAKNIQYF. For the CDR3, the DNA is TGTGCCAGCAGTTGGGACAGACGACTAGCCAAAAACATTCAGTACTTC. The chain recombines TRBV12-3 or TRBV12-4 with TRBJ2-4, with TRBD1 matching 7 bases. This CDR3 spans 16 amino acids. The trim removed 4 bases at V and 0 bases at J, leaving 6 bases unmatched.

CDR3 in amino acids: CASSRDGDEQYF. The DNA of the CDR3 is TGTGCCAGCAGCCGGGACGGGGACGAGCAGTACTTC. The V and J genes are TRBV7-9 and TRBJ2-7; D tentatively fits TRBD1 or TRBD2 (5 bases each). Trimming cost V 5 bases and J 5 bases, with 10 bases left between them. CDR3 length equals 12 residues. Looked up from germline, CDR1 is SEHNR and CDR2 is FQNEAQ (reference sequence).

This clonotype has only a few counts. The chain is built from TRBV27 and TRBJ2-6; TRBD1 agrees at 9 bases. Looked up from germline, CDR1 is MNHEY and CDR2 is SMNVEV (reference sequence). V lost 8 bases and J lost 0; bases outside the gene matches: 8. The CDR3 contains 17 residues. The CDR3 sequence: CASQKGQGSSGANVLTF. The CDR3 nucleotides are TGTGCCAGCCAAAAGGGACAGGGATCCTCTGGGGCCAACGTCCTGACTTTC. The full variable domain, its missing parts supplied by reference TRBV27 and TRBJ2-6, is EAQVTQNPRYLITVTGKKLTVTCSQNMNHEYMSWYRQDPGLGLRQIYYSMNVEVTDKGDVPEGYKVSRKEKRNFPLILESPSPNQTSLYFCASQKGQGSSGANVLTFGAGSRLTVL.

This sequence joins TRBV7-9 and TRBJ1-2; the match to TRBD1 covers 8 bases. The CDR3 is 13 residues long. J was trimmed by 7 bases and V by 5 bases; bases with no gene match: 6. Germline V gene sequence: CDR1 SEHNR, CDR2 FQNEAQ (reference sequence). The CDR3 coding sequence is TGTGCCAGCAGCACGACAGGGGAGGGTGGCTACACCTTC. As protein: CASSTTGEGGYTF.